This TCR beta chain was captured in a study of cytomegalovirus exposure and HLA in healthy donors. The study, taken as a whole, reports: Immune exposure information available was restricted to CMV serostatus. As was reported, the classifier diagnosed cytomegalovirus status with high specificity and sensitivity.

It was with 60 Vbeta and 13 Jbeta primers that the PCR ran. The repertoire was sequenced with immunoSEQ multiplex PCR; TCRdb's copy has only in-frame clones and lacks some. The sample includes around 110,000 clones, 60% to 80% of them seen just once. Donors consisted of healthy bone marrow donors. Trimming at V came to 2 bases and at J to 0 bases, leaving 2 bases not matched to a gene. The CDR3 loop spans 15 amino acids. Looked up from germline, CDR1 is MGHRA and CDR2 is YSYEKL. On this clone: As yet, its antigen is unknown.

This sequence joins TRBV4-1 and TRBJ2-3, with 7 bases fitting TRBD2. Sequencing used PBMCs. The receptor was isolated from a man between 40 and 49 years old in good health and CMV-seronegative. The CDR3, as DNA: TGCGCCAGCAGCCAACTAGCGGCTAGCACAGATACGCAGTATTTT. Translation: CASSQLAASTDTQYF.